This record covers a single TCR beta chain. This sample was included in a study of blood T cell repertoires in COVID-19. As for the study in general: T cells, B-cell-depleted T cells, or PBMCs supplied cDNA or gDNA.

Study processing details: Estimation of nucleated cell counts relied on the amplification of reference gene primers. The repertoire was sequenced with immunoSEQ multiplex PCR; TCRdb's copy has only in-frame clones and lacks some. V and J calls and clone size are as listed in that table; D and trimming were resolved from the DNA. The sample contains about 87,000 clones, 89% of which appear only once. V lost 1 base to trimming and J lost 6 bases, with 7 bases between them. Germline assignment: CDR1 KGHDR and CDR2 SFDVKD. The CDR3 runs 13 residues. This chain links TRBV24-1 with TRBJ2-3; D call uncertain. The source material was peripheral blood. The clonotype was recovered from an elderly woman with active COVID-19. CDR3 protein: CATSDFPRDTQYF. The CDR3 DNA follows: TGTGCCACCAGTGATTTTCCCCGGGATACGCAGTATTTT.